This T cell receptor (beta chain) stems from a study of cytomegalovirus exposure and HLA in healthy donors. The wider study: Samples from HLA-typed donors yielded approximately 80 million unique TCRs in an early data release. Across under 450 genotyped donors, 81% landed in the Caucasian-associated ancestry cluster. Findings and caveats of the study: Exclusion as indistinguishable affected some V segments, including TRBV6-2 and TRBV6-3. The authors enumerated around 150 TCR beta chains as linked to cytomegalovirus.

As regards this clone: Its target is not known.

The PCR used 60 Vbeta and 13 Jbeta primers. Assay used: immunoSEQ multiplex PCR; TCRdb lists only in-frame clones, some missing. The sample totals about 200,000 clones. Trimming shortened V by 3 bases and J by 8 bases, and 16 bases separated the two germline ends. The CDR3 is made up of 14 amino acids. Germline V gene lookup returns CDR1 MNHEY and CDR2 SMNVEV (reference sequence). The receptor was derived from a boy younger than 18 in good health and CMV-seronegative. Material for sequencing was PBMCs. The rearrangement links TRBV27 to TRBJ1-2; D unclear. CDR3 protein: CASSFREGAMGYTF. DNA for the CDR3: TGTGCCAGCAGTTTCCGAGAGGGCGCTATGGGCTACACCTTC.